These T cell receptor beta chains were read from a single sample in a study of T cells after yellow fever vaccination. TCRdb passed the 5' RACE reads through MiXCR, listing each CDR3 protein once. The table records a few hundred thousand distinct CDR3 sequences, less than 20% of them present only once. Sequencing used PBMCs, obtained about 5 days after the first yellow fever vaccination. Source of these receptors: a man aged 18-30 years who received the YFV17D yellow fever vaccine. The CDR3 runs from the conserved cysteine through the conserved F or W. Fields, in order: clone size, D gene, V gene, J gene, CDR3 protein, CDR3 DNA. D genes are given only for firm matches. The listing skips clone size in some rows; elsewhere it reads once, few, many or a size class.

abundance: -
d_gene: -
v_gene: TRBV6-5
j_gene: TRBJ2-1
CDR3aa: CASSYGAGRYEQFF
CDR3nt: TGTGCCAGCAGTTACGGGGCAGGGAGGTATGAGCAGTTCTTC

abundance: few
d_gene: -
v_gene: TRBV5-1
j_gene: TRBJ1-2
CDR3aa: CASSLGDSYTF
CDR3nt: TGCGCCAGCAGCTTGGGGGACAGCTACACCTTC

abundance: few
d_gene: TRBD1
v_gene: TRBV7-9
j_gene: TRBJ2-7
CDR3aa: CASRSTGGAYSYEQYF
CDR3nt: TGTGCCAGCAGATCGACAGGGGGCGCCTACTCCTACGAGCAGTACTTC

abundance: few
d_gene: TRBD2
v_gene: TRBV6-1
j_gene: TRBJ2-3
CDR3aa: CASSPGQAGLAGTDTQYF
CDR3nt: TGTGCCAGCAGTCCCGGACAGGCGGGACTAGCGGGCACAGATACGCAGTATTTT

abundance: -
d_gene: -
v_gene: TRBV30
j_gene: TRBJ2-2
CDR3aa: CAWRLQGNTGELFF
CDR3nt: TGTGCCTGGAGACTACAGGGGAACACCGGGGAGCTGTTTTTT

abundance: -
d_gene: TRBD1
v_gene: TRBV25-1
j_gene: TRBJ2-5
CDR3aa: CASIGDRGFQETQYF
CDR3nt: TGTGCCAGCATTGGGGACAGGGGGTTCCAAGAGACCCAGTACTTC

abundance: -
d_gene: TRBD2
v_gene: TRBV20-1
j_gene: TRBJ2-4
CDR3aa: CSAPGSSGGPKNIQYF
CDR3nt: TGCAGTGCTCCCGGGTCCAGCGGGGGGCCAAAAAACATTCAGTACTTC

abundance: -
d_gene: TRBD1
v_gene: TRBV24-1
j_gene: TRBJ1-5
CDR3aa: CATSDSGTGLNQPQHF
CDR3nt: TGTGCCACCAGTGACAGCGGGACAGGCCTCAATCAGCCCCAGCATTTT

abundance: few
d_gene: -
v_gene: TRBV29-1
j_gene: TRBJ1-1
CDR3aa: CSVEGNLNTEAFF
CDR3nt: TGCAGCGTTGAAGGCAACTTGAACACTGAAGCTTTCTTT

abundance: few
d_gene: -
v_gene: TRBV30
j_gene: TRBJ1-4
CDR3aa: CAWSVQAGGEKLFF
CDR3nt: TGTGCCTGGAGTGTACAGGCAGGAGGGGAAAAACTGTTTTTT

abundance: -
d_gene: TRBD1
v_gene: TRBV6-2/TRBV6-3
j_gene: TRBJ2-3
CDR3aa: CASSYEGGFTDTQYF
CDR3nt: TGTGCCAGCAGTTACGAAGGGGGCTTCACAGATACGCAGTATTTT

abundance: -
d_gene: TRBD2
v_gene: TRBV7-2
j_gene: TRBJ2-3
CDR3aa: CASSFGFGGFTDTQYF
CDR3nt: TGTGCCAGCAGCTTTGGTTTCGGGGGGTTCACAGATACGCAGTATTTT

abundance: few
d_gene: -
v_gene: TRBV18
j_gene: TRBJ2-7
CDR3aa: CASSPTGNYEQYF
CDR3nt: TGTGCCAGCTCACCGACGGGTAACTACGAGCAGTACTTC

abundance: -
d_gene: TRBD1
v_gene: TRBV5-1
j_gene: TRBJ2-5
CDR3aa: CASSLDPGGAQTQYF
CDR3nt: TGCGCCAGCAGCTTGGATCCAGGGGGCGCACAGACCCAGTACTTC

abundance: few
d_gene: -
v_gene: TRBV18
j_gene: TRBJ2-1
CDR3aa: CASSPVWGIRNEQFF
CDR3nt: TGTGCCAGCTCACCGGTTTGGGGAATCCGCAATGAGCAGTTCTTC

abundance: few
d_gene: TRBD2
v_gene: TRBV7-9
j_gene: TRBJ2-3
CDR3aa: CASSLTSGGALTDTQYF
CDR3nt: TGTGCCAGCAGCTTAACTAGCGGGGGTGCTCTCACAGATACGCAGTATTTT

abundance: -
d_gene: -
v_gene: TRBV9
j_gene: TRBJ2-3
CDR3aa: CASSYTPGTRVVDTQYF
CDR3nt: TGTGCCAGCAGCTATACTCCCGGGACACGGGTGGTAGATACGCAGTATTTT

abundance: -
d_gene: TRBD1
v_gene: TRBV4-3
j_gene: TRBJ1-5
CDR3aa: CASSQDRDRGLGQPQHF
CDR3nt: TGCGCCAGCAGCCAAGATCGGGACAGGGGGCTCGGTCAGCCCCAGCATTTT

abundance: few
d_gene: -
v_gene: TRBV20-1
j_gene: TRBJ1-6
CDR3aa: CSASVGGDGGPLHF
CDR3nt: TGCAGTGCTAGTGTTGGAGGCGACGGAGGTCCCCTCCACTTT

abundance: -
d_gene: TRBD1
v_gene: TRBV5-1
j_gene: TRBJ1-1
CDR3aa: CASRQGENTEAFF
CDR3nt: TGCGCCAGCAGACAGGGGGAGAACACTGAAGCTTTCTTT

abundance: -
d_gene: -
v_gene: TRBV4-1
j_gene: TRBJ2-2
CDR3aa: CASSRSPGSSTGELFF
CDR3nt: TGCGCCAGCAGCCGTAGTCCGGGGTCCAGTACCGGGGAGCTGTTTTTT

abundance: many
d_gene: -
v_gene: TRBV24-1
j_gene: TRBJ2-2
CDR3aa: CATSDFRETGELFF
CDR3nt: TGTGCCACCAGTGATTTCAGAGAAACCGGGGAGCTGTTTTTT

abundance: few
d_gene: -
v_gene: TRBV7-2
j_gene: TRBJ1-3
CDR3aa: CASSLWGKGNTIYF
CDR3nt: TGTGCCAGCAGCTTATGGGGGAAGGGAAACACCATATATTTT

abundance: -
d_gene: TRBD2
v_gene: TRBV6-1
j_gene: TRBJ2-7
CDR3aa: CASSRLAGRYEQYF
CDR3nt: TGTGCCAGCAGCCGACTAGCAGGGCGCTACGAGCAGTACTTC

abundance: many
d_gene: TRBD1
v_gene: TRBV12-3/TRBV12-4
j_gene: TRBJ2-7
CDR3aa: CASSPGQGALYEQYF
CDR3nt: TGTGCCAGCAGTCCTGGACAGGGTGCTCTCTACGAGCAGTACTTC

abundance: -
d_gene: TRBD1
v_gene: TRBV18
j_gene: TRBJ1-5
CDR3aa: CASSPGQGQVEHF
CDR3nt: TGTGCCAGCTCACCAGGACAGGGGCAGGTGGAGCATTTT

abundance: few
d_gene: TRBD2
v_gene: TRBV7-3
j_gene: TRBJ2-3
CDR3aa: CASSLTSASGSTDTQYF
CDR3nt: TGTGCCAGCAGCTTAACTTCAGCTAGCGGGTCCACAGATACGCAGTATTTT